The 27 T cell receptor beta chains below all came from one sample that was sequenced in a study of cytomegalovirus exposure and HLA in healthy donors. Clones were read by immunoSEQ multiplex PCR, and TCRdb kept only the in-frame ones, dropping some. The sample has a few hundred thousand clones, around 90% seen once; the top ten hold more than 0.95%. Specimen: PBMCs. The origin of the receptors is a man aged 30 to 39 in good health and CMV-seronegative.

CDR3 sequence reads: CASSSPTQGTQYF. CDR3 in DNA: TGTGCCAGCAGCTCGCCGACCCAGGGGACCCAGTACTTC. V gene TRBV13 combines with J gene TRBJ2-5, with D possibly being TRBD1 (5 bases). Trimming took 4 bases from V and 7 from J, leaving 13 bases between them. Germline assignment: CDR1 PRHDT and CDR2 FYEKMQ (reference sequence). CDR3 length: 13 residues.

The gene calls are TRBV5-5 and TRBJ2-5; 7 bases map to TRBD1. The V gene end was trimmed by 1 base and the J gene end by 4 bases; junction bases not matched to a gene: 4. The CDR3 runs to 14 residues. Germline V gene sequence: CDR1 SGHKS, CDR2 YYEKEE (reference sequence). The CDR3 here is CASSLWGQPETQYF. The CDR3 DNA reads as TGTGCCAGCAGCTTGTGGGGACAGCCAGAGACCCAGTACTTC.

The gene calls are TRBV7-9 and TRBJ1-2; D might be TRBD1 (6 bases). The germline V gene has CDR1 SEHNR and CDR2 FQNEAQ (reference sequence). V lost 5 bases, J lost 1 base, and 8 bases lay in between. The CDR3 consists of 13 residues. CDR3: CASSADSNYGYTF. Written as DNA, the CDR3 is TGTGCCAGCAGCGCGGACAGTAACTATGGCTACACCTTC. Drawing the rest from reference TRBV7-9 and TRBJ1-2, the complete variable domain is DTGVSQNPRHKITKRGQNVTFRCDPISEHNRLYWYRQTLGQGPEFLTYFQNEAQLEKSRLLSDRFSAERPKGSFSTLEIQRTEQGDSAMYLCASSADSNYGYTFGSGTRLTVV.

The J gene is TRBJ2-7, the V gene TRBV7-9; 11 positions agree with TRBD2. This CDR3 has 15 amino acids. From germline, CDR1 is SEHNR and CDR2 FQNEAQ (reference sequence). V shed 2 bases and J 3 bases; nucleotides not matched to a gene: 3. The CDR3 loop reads CASSLLAGGIYEQYF. The DNA for the CDR3 is TGTGCCAGCAGCTTACTAGCGGGGGGTATCTACGAGCAGTACTTC. The variable domain in full, with the rest retrieved from reference TRBV7-9 and TRBJ2-7, is DTGVSQNPRHKITKRGQNVTFRCDPISEHNRLYWYRQTLGQGPEFLTYFQNEAQLEKSRLLSDRFSAERPKGSFSTLEIQRTEQGDSAMYLCASSLLAGGIYEQYFGPGTRLTVT.

The CDR3 sequence is CASSPPQAISGNTIYF. DNA for the CDR3: TGTGCCAGCTCACCACCACAGGCCATCTCTGGAAACACCATATATTTT. The V call is TRBV18, the J call TRBJ1-3; tentatively, D is TRBD1 (5 bases). CDR3 size: 16 residues. Germline V CDR1 and CDR2: KGHSH, LQKENI. V lost 0 bases, J lost 0 bases, and 9 bases lay in between.

This clone showed up just a few times. This rearrangement joins TRBV5-1 to TRBJ2-2, with a possible D match to TRBD2 (5 bases). V was pared by 2 bases and J by 11 bases, with 7 bases between. This CDR3 has 11 amino acids. Germline values: CDR1 SGHRS, CDR2 YFSETQ. The CDR3 spells CASSFGGELFF. DNA for the CDR3: TGCGCCAGCAGCTTCGGAGGAGAGCTGTTTTTT.

The V call is TRBV4-3, the J call TRBJ1-4; D is ambiguous. Germline CDR1 reads LGHNA; CDR2 reads YSLEER. V was pared by 3 bases and J by 3 bases, with 11 bases between. The CDR3 is made up of 15 amino acids. The CDR3 loop reads CASSQWRASNEKLFF. CDR3 sequence (DNA): TGCGCCAGCAGCCAGTGGAGGGCGTCTAATGAAAAACTGTTTTTT.

The rearrangement joins TRBV7-2 to TRBJ2-2; 8 bases are a match to TRBD2. The V and J ends lost 2 bases and 0 bases, in that order; junction bases with no gene match: 11. The CDR3 contains 19 residues. Germline CDR1 SGHTA, CDR2 FQGNSA. CDR3 coding DNA: TGTGCCAGCAGCTTAAGGGACGTAGCGGGGACCACGAACACCGGGGAGCTGTTTTTT. It yields the protein CASSLRDVAGTTNTGELFF.

V usage is TRBV4-3 and J usage is TRBJ1-2, with D unclear. There are 13 residues in the CDR3. Between the trimmed V and J ends, which lost 0 bases and 5 bases, there was a span of 7 bases. Germline CDR1 and CDR2: LGHNA and YSLEER. The CDR3 reads CASSQERGYGYTF. CDR3 sequence (DNA): TGCGCCAGCAGCCAAGAACGGGGATATGGCTACACCTTC.

This clone was seen a handful of times. The chain is built from TRBV29-1 and TRBJ1-2; perhaps TRBD1 as D (6 bases). The germline gives CDR1 SQVTM, CDR2 ANQGSEA. V lost 7 bases and J 1 base, leaving 10 bases between the germline ends. The CDR3 spans 12 residues. This CDR3 reads CSARTVNYGYTF. For the CDR3, the DNA is TGCAGCGCCCGGACAGTTAACTATGGCTACACCTTC.

This chain uses TRBV19 with TRBJ2-1, with TRBD1 matching 12 bases. The CDR3 runs to 15 residues. V lost 4 bases, J lost 6 bases, and 4 bases stayed unmatched. Germline CDR1 reads LNHDA; CDR2 reads SQIVND (reference sequence). The CDR3 region has the DNA TGTGCCAGTAGTAGGGGGACAGGGGGCTCCAATGAGCAGTTCTTC. As protein: CASSRGTGGSNEQFF.

This clone turned up a few times. This rearrangement joins TRBV6-1 to TRBJ2-2; D not certain. CDR3 length equals 13 residues. Germline loops: CDR1 MNHNS, CDR2 SASEGT. V lost 4 bases and J 9 bases, leaving 12 bases between the germline ends. The CDR3 here is CASSGPSLWELFF. The DNA for the CDR3 is TGTGCCAGCAGTGGGCCATCCCTCTGGGAGCTGTTTTTT.

V is TRBV6-1 and J is TRBJ2-5; tentatively, D is TRBD1 (6 bases). Trimming took off 6 bases at V and 2 bases at J, with 10 bases between the two ends. The CDR3 covers 13 residues. The germline V gene has CDR1 MNHNS and CDR2 SASEGT. CDR3 amino acids: CASRKDRQETQYF. As DNA, the CDR3 is TGTGCCAGCAGAAAAGACAGGCAAGAGACCCAGTACTTC.

This chain connects TRBV29-1 to TRBJ1-2; D uncertain. The germline V gene encodes CDR1 SQVTM and CDR2 ANQGSEA. This CDR3 has 12 amino acids. Trimming stripped 5 bases from V and 3 bases from J, with 10 bases between. CDR3 in amino acids: CSVRKTDYGYTF. The DNA for the CDR3 is TGCAGCGTTCGAAAGACTGACTATGGCTACACCTTC.

The rearrangement uses TRBV5-4 and TRBJ2-6, with D possibly being TRBD2 (5 bases). V lost 3 bases to trimming and J lost 1 base, with 11 bases between them. Germline V gene data show CDR1 as SGHNT and CDR2 as YYREEE (reference sequence). This CDR3 has 16 amino acids. CDR3 sequence reads: CASSWRSGSGANVLTF. CDR3 DNA: TGTGCCAGCAGCTGGAGGTCCGGGTCTGGGGCCAACGTCCTGACTTTC.

The V and J genes are TRBV9 and TRBJ1-3; no definite D call. Germline-derived CDR1 and CDR2 are SGDLS and YYNGEE. The length of the CDR3 is 17 residues. The germline V and J ends were trimmed by 4 bases and 0 bases, with 17 bases remaining between them. The CDR3 reads CASSRDIAVVSGNTIYF. The DNA of the CDR3 is TGTGCCAGCAGCCGAGACATAGCGGTGGTCTCTGGAAACACCATATATTTT.

The V gene is TRBV9, the J gene TRBJ1-3; TRBD1 matches at 8 bases. The CDR3 contains 17 residues. Trimming removed 4 bases from V and 0 bases from J; junction bases left unmatched: 9. The germline gives CDR1 SGDLS, CDR2 YYNGEE. The CDR3 region is CASSTKDRALSGNTIYF. The CDR3 region has the DNA TGTGCCAGCAGCACTAAGGACAGGGCGCTCTCTGGAAACACCATATATTTT.

The chain carries TRBV6-5 and TRBJ1-1; possible D gene TRBD1, 5 bases. The germline V gene encodes CDR1 MNHEY and CDR2 SVGAGI. This CDR3 contains 14 residues. Deletions cut 6 bases from V and 0 bases from J, with 11 bases between. Here the CDR3 DNA reads TGTGCCAGCAGAAACCTACAGGTGAACACTGAAGCTTTCTTT. Translation gives CASRNLQVNTEAFF.

A single count supports this clone. The CDR3 loop is CASGLGGVNYGYTF. CDR3 bases: TGTGCTAGTGGTTTGGGGGGGGTTAACTATGGCTACACCTTC. The V gene is TRBV12-5, the J gene TRBJ1-2; perhaps TRBD1 as D (5 bases). CDR3 size: 14 residues. The germline V gene has CDR1 LGHNT and CDR2 FRNRAP. V lost 1 base, J lost 1 base, and 7 bases lay in between.

As regards this clone: This may stem from a read error, because a much larger clone lies one nucleotide away. The CDR3 reads CASSSHTDTQYF. CDR3 nucleotide sequence: TGTGCCAGCAGCTCCCACACAGATACGCAGTATTTT. This chain joins TRBV7-2 and TRBJ2-3; no reliable D call. Germline V lookup: CDR1 SGHTA, CDR2 FQGNSA. Trimming took off 4 bases at V and 2 bases at J, with 4 bases between the two ends. CDR3 length: 12 amino acids.

V and J are TRBV5-1 and TRBJ2-5; 9 nucleotides align to TRBD1. There are 13 residues in the CDR3. Germline V lookup: CDR1 SGHRS, CDR2 YFSETQ. Unmatched junction bases numbered 1, after V lost 2 bases and J lost 5 bases. The CDR3 region has the DNA TGCGCCAGCAGCTTCGGACAGGGGGAGACCCAGTACTTC. It is translated as CASSFGQGETQYF.

The chain couples TRBV2 to TRBJ1-2; 7 bases line up with TRBD1. This CDR3 has 14 amino acids. J lost 3 bases, V lost 5 bases, and 6 bases had no gene match. Germline V gene data show CDR1 as SNHLY and CDR2 as FYNNEI. The CDR3 DNA follows: TGTGCCAGCAGTCCCGGACAGGTCTACTATGGCTACACCTTC. Amino acids: CASSPGQVYYGYTF.

The chain has TRBV9 and TRBJ2-3; 10 bases align to TRBD2. CDR1 and CDR2 from the germline V gene are SGDLS and YYNGEE. After removal of 7 bases from V and 0 bases from J, the junction contained 5 bases not matched to a gene. CDR3 length equals 15 residues. CDR3 DNA sequence: TGTGCCAGCGCGAGCGGGGGGGCTAGCACAGATACGCAGTATTTT. This gives the protein CASASGGASTDTQYF. Full variable domain (rest looked up from reference TRBV9 and TRBJ2-3): DSGVTQTPKHLITATGQRVTLRCSPRSGDLSVYWYQQSLDQGLQFLIQYYNGEERAKGNILERFSAQQFPDLHSELNLSSLELGDSALYFCASASGGASTDTQYFGPGTRLTVL.

The J gene is TRBJ1-5, the V gene TRBV2, with D possibly being TRBD1 (6 bases). Germline V gives CDR1 SNHLY, CDR2 FYNNEI. V dropped 3 bases and J dropped 6 bases, with 15 bases sitting between them. The CDR3 totals 15 residues. CDR3: CASSERSGVPQPQHF. CDR3 coding DNA: TGTGCCAGCAGTGAGAGGTCAGGGGTTCCTCAGCCCCAGCATTTT.

This clone was observed once. V gene TRBV4-3 combines with J gene TRBJ2-3, with TRBD2 identical over 8 bases. J gave up 3 bases and V 0 bases, and 5 bases lay outside the gene matches. CDR1 and CDR2 from the germline V gene are LGHNA and YSLEER. The CDR3 sequence is 16 residues long. CDR3 sequence reads: CASSQEYSGDTDTQYF. Written as DNA, the CDR3 is TGCGCCAGCAGCCAAGAATATAGCGGGGATACAGATACGCAGTATTTT.

The genes are TRBV6-5 and TRBJ1-6, with 8 bases identical to TRBD1. This CDR3 is 15 amino acids long. V trimming: 2 bases; J trimming: 7 bases; junction bases outside the gene matches: 4. The germline V gene has CDR1 MNHEY and CDR2 SVGAGI. The CDR3: CASSYRTGWNSPLHF. CDR3 DNA sequence: TGTGCCAGCAGTTACCGGACAGGGTGGAATTCACCCCTCCACTTT.

This chain uses TRBV18 with TRBJ1-1, with D possibly being TRBD1 (5 bases). Trimming stripped 3 bases from V and 0 bases from J, with 11 bases between. Looked up from germline, CDR1 is KGHSH and CDR2 is LQKENI. The CDR3 length is 15 residues. The DNA for the CDR3 is TGTGCCAGCTCACCCCGGGAGGGGATGAACACTGAAGCTTTCTTT. It specifies CASSPREGMNTEAFF.